Reported below is one TCR beta chain. The sample belongs to a study of T cell responses to AZD1222 COVID-19 vaccine. Clones were read by immunoSEQ multiplex PCR, and TCRdb kept only the in-frame ones, dropping some. Here the sample spans about 130,000 clones, about 90% being singletons. The V and J ends lost 8 bases and 2 bases, in that order; junction bases with no gene match: 5. From germline, CDR1 is MDHEN and CDR2 SYDVKM. The CDR3 has 14 residues. The receptor was isolated from an adult in good health. The chain is built from TRBV28 and TRBJ1-4; TRBD1 matches 7 bases. This specimen consisted of peripheral blood, obtained on day 0 of AZD1222 vaccination. CDR3: CASAGQATNEKLFF. The CDR3 nucleotides are TGTGCCAGCGCAGGACAGGCCACTAATGAAAAACTGTTTTTT. Full variable domain (rest looked up from reference TRBV28 and TRBJ1-4): DVKVTQSSRYLVKRTGEKVFLECVQDMDHENMFWYRQDPGLGLRLIYFSYDVKMKEKGDIPEGYSVSREKKERFSLILESASTNQTSMYLCASAGQATNEKLFFGSGTQLSVL.